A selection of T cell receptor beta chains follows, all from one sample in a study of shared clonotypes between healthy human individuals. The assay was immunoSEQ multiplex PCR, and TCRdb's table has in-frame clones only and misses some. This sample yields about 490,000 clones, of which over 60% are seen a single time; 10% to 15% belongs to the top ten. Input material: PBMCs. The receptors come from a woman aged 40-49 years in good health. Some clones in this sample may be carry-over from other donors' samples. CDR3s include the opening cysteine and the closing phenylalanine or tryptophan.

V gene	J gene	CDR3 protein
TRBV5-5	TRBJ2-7	CASSLVPGPIFYEQYF
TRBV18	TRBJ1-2	CASSPLPGDGYTF
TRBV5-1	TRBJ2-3	CASSLGQGATDTQYF
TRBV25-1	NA	CASSENYEQYF
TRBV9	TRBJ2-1	CASSAYWVAGVQFF
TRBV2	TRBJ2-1	CASSWGEQFF
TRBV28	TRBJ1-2	CASSLEGGYYGYTF
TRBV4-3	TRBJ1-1	CASSRRGGGNTEAFF
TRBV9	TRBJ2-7	CASSVHGDTVPYEQYF
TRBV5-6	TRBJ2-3	CASSSRVFTDTQYF
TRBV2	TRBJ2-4	CASSHGLSRAKNIQYF
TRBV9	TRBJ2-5	CASSLLAGGQETQYF
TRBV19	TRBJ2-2	CASSSTGLPGTGELFF
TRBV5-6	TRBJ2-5	CASSKLAGGGKTQYF
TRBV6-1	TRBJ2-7	CASTPAGTFGEQYF
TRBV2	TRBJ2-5	CASGRGTIDETQYF
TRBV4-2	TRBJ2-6	CASSQDDSSGANVLTF
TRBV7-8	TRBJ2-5	CASSTRTGRVQETQYF
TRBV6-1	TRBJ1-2	CASTRDTGGGESF
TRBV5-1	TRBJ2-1	CASSLQTGRDEQFF
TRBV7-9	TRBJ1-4	CASSLAGGGEKLFF
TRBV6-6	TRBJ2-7	CASRLGLAGSYEQYF
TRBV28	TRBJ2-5	CASAVWGAGVETQYF
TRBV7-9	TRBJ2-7	CASSLSGMFAYEQYF
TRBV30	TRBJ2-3	CAWSVGSTDTQYF
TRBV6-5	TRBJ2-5	CASSFGRAQETQYF
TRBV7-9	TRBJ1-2	CASSFLVEGYTF
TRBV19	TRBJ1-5	CASKTGTGYSNQPQHF
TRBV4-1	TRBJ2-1	CASSQVRTTRLQQFF
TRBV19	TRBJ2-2	CASSTQGARGELFF
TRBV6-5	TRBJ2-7	CASRGTKSYEQYF
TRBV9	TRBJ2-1	CASSGGLGYNEQFF
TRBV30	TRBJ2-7	CAWSTRGRAEYEQYF
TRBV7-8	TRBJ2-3	CASSLDYRRDMPDTQYF
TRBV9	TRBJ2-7	CASSVATTGGRLGEQYF
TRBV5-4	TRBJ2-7	CASRFEANEQYF
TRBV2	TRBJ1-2	CASNRAASGYGYTF
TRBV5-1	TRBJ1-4	CASSFGQGDEKLFF
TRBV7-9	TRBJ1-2	CASSLWDTSYGYTF
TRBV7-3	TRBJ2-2	CASSLAVGSTGELFF
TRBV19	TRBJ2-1	CASSIALASYNEQFF
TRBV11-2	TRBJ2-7	CASSFFAREPYEQYF
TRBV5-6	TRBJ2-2	CASSFPRNTGELFF
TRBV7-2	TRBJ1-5	CASSLGFNQPQHF
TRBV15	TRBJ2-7	CATSSPGTSLEQYF
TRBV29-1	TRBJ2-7	CSVALAGNSYEQYF
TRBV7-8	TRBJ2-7	CASSPFGTSGSHEQYF
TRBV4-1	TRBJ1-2	CASSHRQGWNYGYTF
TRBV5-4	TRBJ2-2	CASSLALGTGNTGELFF
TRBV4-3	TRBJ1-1	CASSQGWAGAAEAFF
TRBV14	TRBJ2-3	CASSQGWDPTDTQYF
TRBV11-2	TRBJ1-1	CASSLDRNAEAFF
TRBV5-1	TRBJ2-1	CASSLDSGLTYNEQFF
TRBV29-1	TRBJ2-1	CSVPRGSYNEQFF
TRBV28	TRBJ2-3	CASSPATGPTDTQYF
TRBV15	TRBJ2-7	CATSRDRGLYEQYF
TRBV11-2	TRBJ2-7	CASSSSGQVGEQYF